Below are 30 T cell receptor beta chains sequenced from a single sample in a study of cytomegalovirus exposure and HLA in healthy donors. Researchers ran the PCR with 60 Vbeta and 13 Jbeta primers. Profiling relied on immunoSEQ multiplex PCR, and the TCRdb table lists in-frame clones only, not all of them. The table records approximately 92,000 clones, 69% of them present only once. Specimen: PBMCs. The receptor set was obtained from a man aged 45 to 65 in good health and CMV-seronegative.

Turning to this clone: A read error may account for a junction end that differs from germline. This chain joins TRBV7-7 and TRBJ2-2; TRBD1 matches at 7 bases. The CDR3 totals 15 residues. Germline V lookup: CDR1 SSHAT, CDR2 FNYEAQ (reference sequence). CDR3 residues: CASSPRGKNTGELFF. As DNA, the CDR3 is TGTGCTAGCAGCCCCAGGGGGAAAAACACCGGGGAGCTGTTTTTT.

This clone was observed a handful of times. The chain has TRBV30 and TRBJ1-6; D remains ambiguous. CDR3 length equals 11 residues. The V and J ends lost 0 bases and 15 bases respectively, with 9 bases between them. CDR1 and CDR2 from the germline V gene are GTSNPN and SVGIG (reference sequence). This CDR3 reads CAWSVFSILHF. The CDR3 region has the DNA TGTGCCTGGAGTGTGTTCAGTATCCTCCACTTT.

This clone appeared a few times. This chain links TRBV7-8 with TRBJ2-5; D gene uncertain. The CDR3 runs to 13 residues. Trimming took 2 bases from V and 1 from J, leaving 5 bases between them. Germline lookup yields CDR1 SGHVS and CDR2 FQNEAQ. The CDR3: CASSLRSQETQYF. CDR3 bases: TGTGCCAGCAGCTTAAGGAGCCAAGAGACCCAGTACTTC.

This clone was seen a single time. The chain carries TRBV7-9 and TRBJ1-1, with no clear D. In germline, CDR1 is SEHNR, CDR2 FQNEAQ (reference sequence). This CDR3 is built from 11 residues. V was clipped by 5 bases and J by 4 bases, with 5 bases between them. CDR3 region: CASSRSTEAFF. CDR3 DNA sequence: TGTGCCAGCAGCCGTTCCACTGAAGCTTTCTTT.

This chain uses TRBV5-4 with TRBJ2-1; 9 bases fit TRBD2. Trimming at V came to 4 bases and at J to 6 bases, leaving 8 bases not matched to a gene. The V gene's germline CDR1 is SGHNT and CDR2 YYREEE (reference sequence). This CDR3 has 15 residues. CDR3 amino acids: CASSAAGTSFNEQFF. In DNA form, the CDR3 reads TGTGCCAGCAGCGCAGCCGGGACTAGCTTCAATGAGCAGTTCTTC.

In its sample, this clone was seen a few times. At the DNA level, this CDR3 is encoded by other sequences in the same sample as well. V and J are TRBV5-1 and TRBJ1-1, with D possibly TRBD1 on 6 matching bases. The CDR3 extends over 13 amino acids. Germline CDR1 SGHRS, CDR2 YFSETQ. Trimming cost V 5 bases and J 4 bases, with 12 bases left between them. The CDR3 here is CASSSQGATEAFF. For the CDR3, the DNA is TGCGCCAGCAGTTCACAGGGAGCCACTGAAGCTTTCTTT.

V is TRBV5-5 and J is TRBJ1-2; possibly TRBD1 for D (6 bases). The germline CDR1 and CDR2 sequences are SGHKS and YYEKEE (reference sequence). The CDR3 is 13 residues long. V lost 4 bases and J 5 bases, leaving 12 bases between the germline ends. The CDR3 nucleotides read TGTGCCAGCAGCGGGAGGGGGGGGTATGGCTACACCTTC. Translated, it gives CASSGRGGYGYTF.

The sample holds one count of this clone. The chain recombines TRBV28 with TRBJ1-1; 8 bases agree with TRBD1. The CDR3 covers 16 residues. The germline gives CDR1 MDHEN, CDR2 SYDVKM. V shed 2 bases, J shed 2 bases, and the junction held 7 bases outside the gene matches. The CDR3 loop reads CASSLPWTGLNTEAFF. The CDR3 DNA is TGTGCCAGCAGTTTACCCTGGACAGGGCTAAACACTGAAGCTTTCTTT.

This clone turned up a few times. The chain carries TRBV4-3 and TRBJ1-3; no firm D call. Trimming pared 6 bases from V and 0 bases from J, leaving 9 bases between. The CDR3 consists of 14 residues. Germline V lookup: CDR1 LGHNA, CDR2 YSLEER. CDR3 sequence reads: CASRATFSGNTIYF. The DNA of the CDR3 is TGCGCCAGCAGGGCCACCTTCTCTGGAAACACCATATATTTT.

The chain has TRBV4-3 and TRBJ2-3, with 7 bases aligning to TRBD1. The CDR3 extends over 15 amino acids. V lost 5 bases, J lost 6 bases, and 11 bases stayed unmatched. The germline CDR1 and CDR2 sequences are LGHNA and YSLEER. CDR3 bases: TGCGCCAGCAGCTTACGGACAGGCGCCGGGGATACGCAGTATTTT. Translating gives CASSLRTGAGDTQYF.

This chain joins TRBV28 and TRBJ2-7; TRBD1 matches at 7 bases. CDR3 length: 20 amino acids. The V and J ends lost 7 bases and 2 bases, in that order; junction bases with no gene match: 26. Germline V gene lookup returns CDR1 MDHEN and CDR2 SYDVKM. DNA of the CDR3: TGTGCCAGCACGGGACAGACCCTAATCCCCTATCGCGGCAGACCCTACGAGCAGTACTTC. It encodes CASTGQTLIPYRGRPYEQYF.

The sample holds a few counts of this clone. CDR3 bases: TGTGCCAGCAGTCGACAGGGGAGAGGCAATCAGCCCCAGCATTTT. This codes for CASSRQGRGNQPQHF. The chain couples TRBV7-2 to TRBJ1-5; 8 nucleotides agree with TRBD1. CDR3 length: 15 residues. The V segment lost 6 bases and the J segment 2 bases; nucleotides outside the gene matches: 6. Germline CDR1 reads SGHTA; CDR2 reads FQGNSA. Filled out from reference TRBV7-2 and TRBJ1-5, the complete variable domain reads GAGVSQSPSNKVTEKGKDVELRCDPISGHTALYWYRQSLGQGLEFLIYFQGNSAPDKSGLPSDRFSAERTGGSVSTLTIQRTQQEDSAVYLCASSRQGRGNQPQHFGDGTRLSIL.

This clone occurred a few times. The chain links TRBV5-1 to TRBJ2-5; TRBD2 matches at 14 bases. V dropped 4 bases and J dropped 0; count of bases not matched to a gene: 2. Looked up from germline, CDR1 is SGHRS and CDR2 is YFSETQ. The CDR3 has 16 amino acids. The chain's CDR3 is CASSPGLAGDQETQYF. The CDR3 nucleotides read TGCGCCAGCAGCCCGGGACTAGCGGGGGACCAAGAGACCCAGTACTTC.

The V and J genes are TRBV5-1 and TRBJ2-3, with no clear D. There are 16 residues in the CDR3. In germline, CDR1 is SGHRS, CDR2 YFSETQ. The V end lost 4 bases, the J end lost 0 bases, and 15 bases lay between the germline ends. The CDR3 protein is CASSPIDVLSTDTQYF. In DNA, the CDR3 is TGCGCCAGCAGCCCGATCGACGTACTAAGCACAGATACGCAGTATTTT.

This clone occurred a few times. V usage is TRBV10-3 and J usage is TRBJ2-7, with TRBD1 identical over 9 bases. Germline trimming cut 0 bases from V and 5 bases from J; bases unmatched to any gene: 2. The length of the CDR3 is 14 residues. Germline assignment: CDR1 ENHRY and CDR2 SYGVKD. DNA of the CDR3: TGTGCCATCAGTGAGTCGAGGACAGGGGACGAGCAGTACTTC. It codes for CAISESRTGDEQYF.

The genes are TRBV7-8 and TRBJ2-7; D is undetermined. V was cut by 3 bases and J by 1 base, with 7 bases left in between. The CDR3 extends over 13 amino acids. Germline lookup yields CDR1 SGHVS and CDR2 FQNEAQ. CDR3 in amino acids: CASSFLGSYEQYV. For the CDR3, the DNA is TGTGCCAGCAGCTTTCTCGGGTCCTACGAGCAGTACGTC.

The chain has TRBV7-3 and TRBJ2-7; no definite D call. The CDR3 has 14 amino acids. Per germline, CDR1 SGHTA and CDR2 FQGTGA. V lost 5 bases and J lost 5, with 16 bases in between. The CDR3 protein is CASSRTTLAHEQYF. The CDR3 DNA sequence: TGTGCCAGCAGCCGAACTACTTTAGCCCACGAGCAGTACTTC.

This rearrangement joins TRBV18 to TRBJ2-7, with TRBD2 matching 8 bases. V trimming: 4 bases; J trimming: 5 bases; junction bases outside the gene matches: 7. The germline CDR1 and CDR2 sequences are KGHSH and LQKENI. The CDR3 sequence is 14 residues long. CDR3 in DNA: TGTGCCAGCTCACGGACTAGCCGCGGCGACGAGCAGTACTTC. As protein: CASSRTSRGDEQYF.

The rearrangement links TRBV4-1 to TRBJ1-2; no definite D call. V was cut by 1 base and J by 4 bases, with 16 bases left in between. Germline V gene data show CDR1 as MGHRA and CDR2 as YSYEKL. The CDR3 contains 16 residues. CDR3 nucleotides: TGCGCCAGCAGCCAAGTAAGTCAGCGGGCAGCCTATGGCTACACCTTC. Amino acid sequence: CASSQVSQRAAYGYTF.

V is TRBV7-6 and J is TRBJ2-1, with D maybe TRBD2 (6 bases). Per germline, CDR1 SGHVS and CDR2 FNYEAQ. V was clipped by 1 base and J by 9 bases, with 10 bases between them. This CDR3 region has 13 residues. This CDR3 is CASSLGVTSEQFF. The CDR3 DNA sequence: TGTGCCAGCAGCTTAGGAGTGACTAGTGAGCAGTTCTTC.

The V call is TRBV4-2, the J call TRBJ2-4; 7 nucleotides line up with TRBD2. V shed 3 bases and J 8 bases; nucleotides not matched to a gene: 10. This CDR3 is built from 15 residues. Germline-derived CDR1 and CDR2 are LGHNA and YNFKEQ. In DNA, the CDR3 is TGTGCCAGCAGCCAGGGAGGGCGACCGGGGGACATTCAGTACTTC. It yields the protein CASSQGGRPGDIQYF.

The chain recombines TRBV19 with TRBJ2-1; TRBD2 aligns across 11 bases. Germline CDR1 and CDR2: LNHDA and SQIVND (reference sequence). The CDR3 runs 14 residues. V dropped 8 bases and J dropped 8; count of bases not matched to a gene: 8. The chain's CDR3 is CASCRLAGGYEQFF. The DNA for the CDR3 is TGTGCCAGTTGCCGGCTAGCGGGAGGTTATGAGCAGTTCTTC.

V and J are TRBV6-6 and TRBJ1-1; D gene ambiguous. The CDR3 loop spans 14 amino acids. CDR1 MNHNY and CDR2 SVGAGI come from the germline V gene (reference sequence). V lost 0 bases to trimming and J lost 4 bases, with 9 bases between them. CDR3 DNA sequence: TGTGCCAGCAGTTACTCGAGGGTGGGCACTGAAGCTTTCTTT. This sequence encodes CASSYSRVGTEAFF.

This clone was recorded only once. V usage is TRBV4-3 and J usage is TRBJ2-2, with D possibly being TRBD2 (5 bases). This CDR3 comprises 16 residues. V lost 0 bases to trimming and J lost 3 bases, with 11 bases between them. Germline V gives CDR1 LGHNA, CDR2 YSLEER. CDR3 region: CASSQEEDWYTGELFF. CDR3 DNA sequence: TGCGCCAGCAGCCAAGAAGAGGACTGGTACACCGGGGAGCTGTTTTTT.

The genes are TRBV28 and TRBJ2-3, with D perhaps matching TRBD2 (5 bases). CDR1 and CDR2 (germline): MDHEN, SYDVKM. The V and J ends lost 5 bases and 4 bases respectively, with 13 bases between them. This CDR3 has 14 amino acids. This CDR3 reads CASSTPLSADTQYF. The CDR3 DNA reads TGTGCCAGCAGTACCCCCCTTAGCGCAGATACGCAGTATTTT. Full variable domain (remainder filled in from reference TRBV28 and TRBJ2-3): DVKVTQSSRYLVKRTGEKVFLECVQDMDHENMFWYRQDPGLGLRLIYFSYDVKMKEKGDIPEGYSVSREKKERFSLILESASTNQTSMYLCASSTPLSADTQYFGPGTRLTVL.

The chain combines TRBV19 with TRBJ1-2; 8 bases are a match to TRBD1. The junction had 14 bases not matched to a gene; V was cut back by 2 bases and J by 6 bases. CDR3 length: 17 residues. Germline loops: CDR1 LNHDA, CDR2 SQIVND (reference sequence). The CDR3 nucleotides read TGTGCCAGTAGTATAAAGGGACAGGAAAGCGTGTTGGATGGCTACACCTTC. Translation gives CASSIKGQESVLDGYTF.

This chain uses TRBV9 with TRBJ1-1, with unresolved D. Trimming took off 1 base at V and 4 bases at J, with 11 bases between the two ends. Germline assignment: CDR1 SGDLS and CDR2 YYNGEE. CDR3 size: 14 residues. The CDR3 region has the DNA TGTGCCAGCAGCGTAATCGCCGGGAGCACTGAAGCTTTCTTT. Residues: CASSVIAGSTEAFF.

V gene TRBV5-6 combines with J gene TRBJ2-6, with a weak D call TRBD2 (5 bases). The CDR3 is 17 residues long. Germline V CDR1 and CDR2: SGHDT, YYEEEE. The V and J ends lost 4 bases and 0 bases respectively, with 14 bases between them. The CDR3 DNA follows: TGTGCCAGCAGCCTCGGACTTACCCGCTCTGGGGCCAACGTCCTGACTTTC. Translation gives CASSLGLTRSGANVLTF.

A note on this clone: At the DNA level, this CDR3 is encoded by other sequences in the same sample as well. This sequence joins TRBV18 and TRBJ2-2; TRBD1 is a possible D gene (6 bases). Germline V gene sequence: CDR1 KGHSH, CDR2 LQKENI. Trimming removed 1 base from V and 5 bases from J, with 11 bases in between. CDR3 size: 15 residues. The CDR3 reads CASSPLQGRTGELFF. The CDR3, as DNA: TGTGCCAGCTCACCACTGCAGGGGCGGACCGGGGAGCTGTTTTTT.

The chain is built from TRBV5-1 and TRBJ2-5, with 9 nucleotides matching TRBD2. Germline V gene data show CDR1 as SGHRS and CDR2 as YFSETQ. The CDR3 is made up of 16 amino acids. The J segment lost 1 base and the V segment lost 0 bases, leaving 4 bases of the junction unmatched. The CDR3: CASSLVVAGAQETQYF. As DNA, the CDR3 is TGCGCCAGCAGCTTGGTTGTAGCGGGGGCCCAAGAGACCCAGTACTTC.